The sequence of this T cell receptor (beta chain) was determined in a study of Graves' ophthalmopathy and Graves' hyperthyroidism. Whole-study findings and limits: At roughly 67% sensitivity and 72.22% specificity, the model predicted progression of the ophthalmopathy.

RNA transcripts yielded amplified TCR beta CDR3 regions. HTBI primers were employed in first-round RT-PCR, then a second-round multiplex PCR followed. TCRdb fed the multiplex PCR reads into MiXCR, producing one record per CDR3 protein. The repertoire consists of more than 300,000 distinct CDR3 sequences, with approximately 15% occurring once and the leading ten covering about 7%. Absence of ophthalmopathy within 18 months of follow-up defined stable hyperthyroidism. Orbital computed tomography, thyroid ultrasound, TRAb, serum thyroxine and clinical symptoms formed the basis of diagnosis. This clonotype was recorded many times. Its antigen is not known. This CDR3 spans 18 amino acids. V lost 3 bases and J 12 bases, leaving 32 bases between the germline ends. Per germline, CDR1 MGHRA and CDR2 YSYEKL.

The V gene is TRBV4-1, the J gene TRBJ1-1; the D is unclear. This clonotype originated in a woman aged 18-30 years with stable Graves' hyperthyroidism. The sample taken for sequencing was peripheral blood. DNA of the CDR3: TGCGCCAGCAGCCAGGTAGGGTTTCCTGTTTTAGGGTGGACCGTAACTTTCTTT. This gives the protein CASSQVGFPVLGWTVTFF.